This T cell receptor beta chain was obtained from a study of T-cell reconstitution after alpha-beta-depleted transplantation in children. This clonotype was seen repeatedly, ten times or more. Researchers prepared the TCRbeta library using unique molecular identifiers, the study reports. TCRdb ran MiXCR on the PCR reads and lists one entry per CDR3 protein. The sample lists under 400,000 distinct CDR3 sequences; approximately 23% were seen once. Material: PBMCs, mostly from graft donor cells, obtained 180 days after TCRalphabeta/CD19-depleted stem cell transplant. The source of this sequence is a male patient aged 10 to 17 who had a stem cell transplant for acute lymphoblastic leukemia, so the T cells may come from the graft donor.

DNA for the CDR3: TGTGCCAGCAGCGTAGGATGGGGACAGGACTCAAGAGAGACCCAGTACTTC. Amino acids: CASSVGWGQDSRETQYF. The chain couples TRBV9 to TRBJ2-5; TRBD1 agrees at 8 bases. With 0 bases clipped from V and 4 bases from J, the junction kept 11 bases outside the gene matches. The CDR3 length is 17 residues. Germline CDR1 and CDR2: SGDLS and YYNGEE.